Shown below are 10 T cell receptor beta chains from a single sample sequenced in a study of response to subunit inactivated influenza vaccine (dated by TCRdb to the late 2010s). The library was built by means of RT-PCR. The data were produced on an Illumina HiSeq 2500. Clones were called with MiXCR by TCRdb after fastp trimmed the public reads at Q25, and only in-frame beta chains were retained. Rows are unified per CDR3 protein, each entry keeping the most common DNA and genes. This sample comprises 750,000 to 850,000 distinct CDR3 sequences, about 18% of them detected only once. Roughly 11% of the sample is in the top ten clones. This material consisted of PBMCs from blood, taken 5 days after vaccination. These receptors all stem from a man in his fifties who received an inactivated influenza vaccine. Donor details come from another sample of the same person, matched by shared clones.

This clonotype has only one observation. The chain recombines TRBV7-2 with TRBJ2-5; 14 nucleotides match TRBD2. J lost 3 bases, V lost 4 bases, and 7 bases had no gene match. The length of the CDR3 is 17 residues. Germline V gene sequence: CDR1 SGHTA, CDR2 FQGNSA. In DNA, the CDR3 is TGTGCCAGCAGCTCCATCCGACTAGCGGGGGGGAAAGAGACCCAGTACTTC. It yields the protein CASSSIRLAGGKETQYF.

This clonotype was counted ten times or more. This sequence joins TRBV20-1 and TRBJ2-1, with 12 bases lining up with TRBD2. The CDR3 spans 16 residues. The germline gives CDR1 DFQATT, CDR2 SNEGSKA (reference sequence). V was pared by 1 base and J by 0 bases, with 1 base of the junction left unmatched. CDR3 sequence reads: CSARGLAGDSYNEQFF. In DNA, the CDR3 is TGCAGTGCTAGAGGACTAGCGGGAGACTCCTACAATGAGCAGTTCTTC.

This clonotype was seen a handful of times. The chain employs TRBV28 and TRBJ2-7; the D is unclear. V dropped 7 bases and J dropped 0 bases, with 13 bases sitting between them. CDR3 length equals 14 residues. The V gene's germline CDR1 is MDHEN and CDR2 SYDVKM. The CDR3 nucleotides are TGTGCCAGCACGCCTACTGGATCCTCCTACGAGCAGTACTTC. Its translation is CASTPTGSSYEQYF. Full variable domain (outside the CDR3, taken from reference TRBV28 and TRBJ2-7): DVKVTQSSRYLVKRTGEKVFLECVQDMDHENMFWYRQDPGLGLRLIYFSYDVKMKEKGDIPEGYSVSREKKERFSLILESASTNQTSMYLCASTPTGSSYEQYFGPGTRLTVT.

This clonotype was found a few times. The J gene is TRBJ2-7, the V gene TRBV18; weak D call: TRBD2 (5 bases). Per the germline V gene, CDR1 is KGHSH and CDR2 is LQKENI. This CDR3 is built from 15 residues. Trimming shortened V by 2 bases and J by 5 bases, and 16 bases separated the two germline ends. CDR3 residues: CASSPSQPGFHEQYF. Written as DNA, the CDR3 is TGTGCCAGCTCACCAAGTCAGCCGGGGTTCCACGAGCAGTACTTC.

As regards this clonotype: This may arise from a read error, as a much more abundant clone is one base away. The chain recombines TRBV12-3 or TRBV12-4 with TRBJ2-5, with D hard to call. Deletions cut 5 bases from V and 7 bases from J, with 17 bases between. This CDR3 contains 14 residues. CDR3 coding DNA: TGTGCCAGCAGTCCAACCCGAGGCTCCCTGACCCAGTACTTC. It is translated as CASSPTRGSLTQYF.

V usage is TRBV6-1 and J usage is TRBJ1-2; 7 bases align to TRBD1. Germline-derived CDR1 and CDR2 are MNHNS and SASEGT. The CDR3 is 13 amino acids. The junction had 7 bases not matched to a gene; V was cut back by 7 bases and J by 5 bases. CDR3 sequence: CASKPGQRYGYTF. CDR3 in DNA: TGTGCCAGCAAACCGGGACAGCGATATGGCTACACCTTC.

This clonotype showed up just a few times. The gene calls are TRBV20-1 and TRBJ2-7; 7 nucleotides agree with TRBD2. The CDR3 has 14 residues. Per germline, CDR1 DFQATT and CDR2 SNEGSKA (reference sequence). V dropped 6 bases and J dropped 0; count of bases not matched to a gene: 8. CDR3 loop: CSAQSGIGSYEQYF. Written as DNA, the CDR3 is TGCAGTGCGCAGAGCGGGATAGGCTCCTACGAGCAGTACTTC.

This clonotype was observed a handful of times. This sequence joins TRBV6-2 or TRBV6-3 and TRBJ2-7; D is possibly TRBD1 (5 bases). The CDR3 totals 16 residues. CDR1 MNHEY and CDR2 SVGEGT come from the germline V gene. V shed 6 bases and J shed 0 bases, with 18 bases lying between them. CDR3 in amino acids: CASSAPWTFVSYEQYF. DNA of the CDR3: TGTGCCAGCAGCGCACCTTGGACATTCGTCTCCTACGAGCAGTACTTC.

This clonotype has more than one count but fewer than ten. The rearrangement uses TRBV7-9 and TRBJ2-3; 11 bases align to TRBD1. There are 17 residues in the CDR3. V lost 5 bases to trimming and J lost 1 base; unmatched junction nucleotides: 8. From germline, CDR1 is SEHNR and CDR2 FQNEAQ (reference sequence). CDR3 protein: CASSIWTGGLGTDTQYF. The CDR3 DNA is TGTGCCAGCAGCATTTGGACAGGGGGCTTAGGCACAGATACGCAGTATTTT.

This clonotype was counted at least ten times. The genes are TRBV29-1 and TRBJ2-1; the match to TRBD1 covers 7 bases. V lost 5 bases, J lost 0 bases, and 4 bases stayed unmatched. Germline V lookup: CDR1 SQVTM, CDR2 ANQGSEA. This CDR3 region has 14 residues. DNA for the CDR3: TGCAGCGTTCGCGACAGGGTCTCCTACAATGAGCAGTTCTTC. Protein: CSVRDRVSYNEQFF.